The 10 T cell receptor beta chains given below trace back to one sample, sequenced in a study of shared clonotypes between healthy human individuals (dated by TCRdb to 2018 to 2021). Library preparation used the immunoSEQ multiplex PCR assay. Entries here come from immuneACCESS through TCRdb and include only in-frame sequences with V and J called. Some clones fail to appear in such tables; in the studies checked, an unresolved V gene covers under half of the shortfall, and the cause of the remainder is unknown. The sample table shows over a million clones, and around 74% are seen once. The top ten constitute approximately 1.5% of the sample. Sequencing used memory CD4+ T cells sorted from blood. This specimen's cell subset or site label, interpreted: CD45RA-negative fraction. Receptor source: a man between 18 and 35 years old in good health.

J is TRBJ1-2 and V is TRBV7-2; TRBD1 matches 7 bases. V lost 7 bases, J lost 4 bases, and 9 bases stayed unmatched. The CDR3 length is 14 residues. CDR1 is SGHTA and CDR2 is FQGNSA in the germline V gene. The CDR3 DNA follows: TGTGCCAGCACCCGCGGTGGGACAGCCTATGGCTACACCTTC. It codes for CASTRGGTAYGYTF.

The chain uses TRBV5-1 and TRBJ2-2; D unclear. Germline loops: CDR1 SGHRS, CDR2 YFSETQ. This CDR3 comprises 14 residues. The V end lost 7 bases, the J end lost 5 bases, and 15 bases lay between the germline ends. The CDR3 region is CASRPQVGTGELFF. The DNA of the CDR3 is TGCGCCAGCCGCCCCCAGGTAGGGACCGGGGAGCTGTTTTTT.

This clone occurred a few times. The chain recombines TRBV18 with TRBJ2-1; 9 nucleotides match TRBD1. CDR1 is KGHSH, CDR2 LQKENI, per germline. Trimming took 6 bases from V and 6 from J; bases not matched to a gene: 9. The CDR3 sequence is 15 residues long. The CDR3 DNA follows: TGTGCCAGCTCGTCGGGACAGGGTGGGAGCAATGAGCAGTTCTTC. This translates into CASSSGQGGSNEQFF.

The chain couples TRBV6-6 to TRBJ1-4; 8 bases align to TRBD1. V lost 10 bases to trimming and J lost 11 bases; unmatched junction nucleotides: 9. The CDR3 length is 12 residues. Germline values: CDR1 MNHNY, CDR2 SVGAGI (reference sequence). The CDR3 DNA is TGTGCCACCCTGGGACAGGCGGTCAAACTGTTTTTT. Its translation is CATLGQAVKLFF.

This chain's CDR3 is CASSYSEGGTEAFF. The CDR3 DNA is TGTGCCAGCAGTTACTCAGAGGGCGGCACTGAAGCTTTCTTT. The chain couples TRBV6-6 to TRBJ1-1; no reliable D call. The CDR3 is made up of 14 amino acids. Per the germline V gene, CDR1 is MNHNY and CDR2 is SVGAGI (reference sequence). Trimming removed 0 bases from V and 4 bases from J, with 9 bases in between.

V is TRBV7-2 and J is TRBJ2-2; D may be TRBD1 (5 bases). Germline V CDR1 and CDR2: SGHTA, FQGNSA. V lost 2 bases and J 0 bases, leaving 10 bases between the germline ends. The CDR3 sequence is 16 residues long. The CDR3 DNA sequence: TGTGCCAGCAGCTTACTCCCAGGGACGAACACCGGGGAGCTGTTTTTT. It specifies CASSLLPGTNTGELFF.

The CDR3 protein is CASSYTAAGGREKLFF. The CDR3, as DNA: TGTGCCAGCAGCTACACCGCAGCCGGGGGCCGGGAAAAACTGTTTTTT. The V call is TRBV7-2, the J call TRBJ1-4, with D tentatively TRBD1 (6 bases). V lost 4 bases to trimming and J lost 8 bases, with 20 bases between them. This CDR3 spans 16 amino acids. CDR1 is SGHTA, CDR2 FQGNSA, per germline.

The V call is TRBV6-6, the J call TRBJ1-1; D is possibly TRBD1 (6 bases). The CDR3 spans 13 residues. V was trimmed by 9 bases and J by 4 bases, leaving 15 bases between them. Germline V gene lookup returns CDR1 MNHNY and CDR2 SVGAGI (reference sequence). This CDR3 reads CASLQGLFTEAFF. The CDR3 region has the DNA TGTGCCAGTCTACAGGGATTGTTCACTGAAGCTTTCTTT.

Concerning this clone itself: A read error may explain this, as a much larger clone is one base away. Other DNA sequences of this sample code for an identical CDR3. V is TRBV11-2 and J is TRBJ2-3; D remains unclear. CDR3 size: 12 residues. V dropped 1 base and J dropped 4 bases, with 3 bases sitting between them. Looked up from germline, CDR1 is SGHAT and CDR2 is FQNNGV. Here the CDR3 reads CASSLVPDTQYF. CDR3 DNA sequence: TGTGCCAGCAGCTTAGTTCCAGATACGCAGTATTTT. Complete variable domain (other parts from reference TRBV11-2 and TRBJ2-3): EAGVAQSPRYKIIEKRQSVAFWCNPISGHATLYWYQQILGQGPKLLIQFQNNGVVDDSQLPKDRFSAERLKGVDSTLKIQPAKLEDSAVYLCASSLVPDTQYFGPGTRLTVL.

The chain combines TRBV7-6 with TRBJ1-1; the D is unclear. Trimming shortened V by 4 bases and J by 1 base, and 10 bases separated the two germline ends. The CDR3 spans 14 residues. Germline V lookup: CDR1 SGHVS, CDR2 FNYEAQ. The CDR3 DNA reads TGTGCCAGCAGCTCAGGACGGGGGAACACTGAAGCTTTCTTT. As protein: CASSSGRGNTEAFF. The whole variable domain, filled in from reference TRBV7-6 and TRBJ1-1, reads GAGVSQSPRYKVTKRGQDVALRCDPISGHVSLYWYRQALGQGPEFLTYFNYEAQQDKSGLPNDRFSAERPEGSISTLTIQRTEQRDSAMYRCASSSGRGNTEAFFGQGTRLTVV.